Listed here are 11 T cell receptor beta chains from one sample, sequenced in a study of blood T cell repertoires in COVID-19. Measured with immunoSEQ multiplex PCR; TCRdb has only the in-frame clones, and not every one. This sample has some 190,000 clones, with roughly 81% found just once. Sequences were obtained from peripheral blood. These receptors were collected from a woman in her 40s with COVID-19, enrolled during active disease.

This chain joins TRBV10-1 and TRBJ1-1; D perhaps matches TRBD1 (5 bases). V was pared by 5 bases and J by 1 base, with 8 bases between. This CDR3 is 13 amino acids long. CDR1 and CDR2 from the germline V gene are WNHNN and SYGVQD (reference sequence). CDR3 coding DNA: TGCGCCAGCAGTATGACAGCGAACACTGAAGCTTTCTTT. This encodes CASSMTANTEAFF.

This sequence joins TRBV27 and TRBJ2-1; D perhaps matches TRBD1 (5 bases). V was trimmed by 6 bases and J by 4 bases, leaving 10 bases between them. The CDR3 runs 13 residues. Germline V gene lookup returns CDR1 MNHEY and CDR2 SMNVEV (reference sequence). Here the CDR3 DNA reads TGTGCCAGCAGAAAGACAGAATACAATGAGCAGTTCTTC. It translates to CASRKTEYNEQFF.

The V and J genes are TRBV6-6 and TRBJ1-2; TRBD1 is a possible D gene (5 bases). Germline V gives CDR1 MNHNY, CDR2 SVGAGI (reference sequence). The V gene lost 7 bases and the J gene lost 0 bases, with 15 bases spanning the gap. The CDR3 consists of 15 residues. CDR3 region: CASTITGGANYGYTF. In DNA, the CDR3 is TGTGCCAGCACCATTACGGGGGGGGCTAACTATGGCTACACCTTC.

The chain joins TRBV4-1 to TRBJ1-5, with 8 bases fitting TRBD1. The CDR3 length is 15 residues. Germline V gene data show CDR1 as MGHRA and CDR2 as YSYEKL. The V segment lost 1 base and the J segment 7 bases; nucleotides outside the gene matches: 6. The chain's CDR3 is CASSQGTGFEQPQHF. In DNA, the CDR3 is TGCGCCAGCAGCCAAGGGACAGGGTTCGAACAGCCCCAGCATTTT.

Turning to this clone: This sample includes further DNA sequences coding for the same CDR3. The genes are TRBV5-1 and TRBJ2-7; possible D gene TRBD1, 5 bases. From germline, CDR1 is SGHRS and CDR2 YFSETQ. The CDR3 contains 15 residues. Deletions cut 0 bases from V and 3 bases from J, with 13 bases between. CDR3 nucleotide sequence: TGCGCCAGCAGCTTGGCCCTCCAGGGCGACTACGAGCAGTACTTC. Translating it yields CASSLALQGDYEQYF.

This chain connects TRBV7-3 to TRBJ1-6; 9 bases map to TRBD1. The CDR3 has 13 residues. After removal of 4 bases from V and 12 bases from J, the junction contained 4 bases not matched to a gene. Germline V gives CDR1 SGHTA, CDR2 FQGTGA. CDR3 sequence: CASSSGQGGPLHF. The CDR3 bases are TGTGCCAGCAGCTCGGGACAGGGAGGACCCCTCCACTTT.

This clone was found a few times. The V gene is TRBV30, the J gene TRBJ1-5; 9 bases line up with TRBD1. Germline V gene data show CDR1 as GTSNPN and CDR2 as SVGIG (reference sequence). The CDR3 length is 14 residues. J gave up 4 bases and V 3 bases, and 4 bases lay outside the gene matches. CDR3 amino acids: CAWRTGTGNQPQHF. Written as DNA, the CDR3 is TGTGCCTGGAGGACCGGGACAGGGAATCAGCCCCAGCATTTT.

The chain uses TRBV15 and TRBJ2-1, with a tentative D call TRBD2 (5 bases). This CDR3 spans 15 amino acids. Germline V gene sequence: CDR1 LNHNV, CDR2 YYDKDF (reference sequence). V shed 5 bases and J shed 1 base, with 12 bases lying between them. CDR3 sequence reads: CATSLSGDSYNEQFF. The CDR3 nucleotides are TGTGCCACCAGCCTCAGCGGTGATTCCTACAATGAGCAGTTCTTC.

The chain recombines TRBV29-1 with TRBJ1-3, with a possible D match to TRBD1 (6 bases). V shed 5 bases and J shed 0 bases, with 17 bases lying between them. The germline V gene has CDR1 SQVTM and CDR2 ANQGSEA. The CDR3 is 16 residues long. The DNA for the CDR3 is TGCAGCGTTTACTCAGAACCGGACAGCTCTGGAAACACCATATATTTT. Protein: CSVYSEPDSSGNTIYF.

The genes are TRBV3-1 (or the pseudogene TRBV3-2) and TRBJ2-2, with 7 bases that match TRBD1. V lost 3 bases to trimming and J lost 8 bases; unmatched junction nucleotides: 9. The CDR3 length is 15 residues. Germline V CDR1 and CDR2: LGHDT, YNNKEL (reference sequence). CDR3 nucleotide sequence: TGTGCCAGCAGCCAGACGACAGGGATAGTGGGGGAGCTGTTTTTT. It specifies CASSQTTGIVGELFF.

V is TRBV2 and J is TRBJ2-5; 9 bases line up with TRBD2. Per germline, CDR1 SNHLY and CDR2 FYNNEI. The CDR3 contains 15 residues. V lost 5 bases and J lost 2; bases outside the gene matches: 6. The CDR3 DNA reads TGTGCCAGCAGTTCTAGCGGGGCCCCTCAAGAGACCCAGTACTTC. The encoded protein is CASSSSGAPQETQYF.